One sample yielded the 5 T cell receptor beta chains listed below, sequenced in a study of T cells in Graves' hyperthyroidism and ophthalmopathy. The CDR3 regions of TCR beta were amplified from RNA transcripts. RT-PCR in the first round (using the HTBI primer set) targeted the TCR CDR3. TCRdb called the multiplex PCR reads again in MiXCR, with one record for every CDR3 protein. The table lists hundreds of thousands of distinct CDR3 sequences, over 35% of them singletons, with roughly 30% in the top ten. The sequenced material came from blood. These receptor sequences come from a woman in her 40s with Graves' hyperthyroidism.

This clonotype was counted at least ten times. The chain has TRBV7-2 and TRBJ2-2; D may be TRBD2 (5 bases). CDR3 length: 15 residues. Germline V lookup: CDR1 SGHTA, CDR2 FQGNSA. The V and J ends lost 5 bases and 5 bases respectively, with 15 bases between them. The CDR3 nucleotides read TGTGCCAGCAGCCCCACACTAGTGACTACCGGGGAGCTGTTTTTT. It specifies CASSPTLVTTGELFF.

This clonotype occurred a few times. The J gene is TRBJ1-6, the V gene TRBV14; 8 nucleotides align to TRBD1. J lost 7 bases, V lost 5 bases, and 4 bases had no gene match. The CDR3 extends over 14 amino acids. The germline gives CDR1 SGHDN, CDR2 FVKESK. CDR3 residues: CASSSWTGNSPLHF. CDR3 bases: TGTGCCAGCAGCTCGTGGACAGGGAATTCACCCCTCCACTTT.

This clonotype was observed at least ten times. CDR3 residues: CSASLTGGGHEQYF. For the CDR3, the DNA is TGCAGTGCTAGCCTTACGGGAGGTGGCCACGAGCAGTACTTC. The chain is built from TRBV20-1 and TRBJ2-7; TRBD2 matches at 7 bases. The CDR3 runs 14 residues. The junction had 10 bases not matched to a gene; V was cut back by 3 bases and J by 5 bases. Germline V lookup: CDR1 DFQATT, CDR2 SNEGSKA (reference sequence).

This clonotype was found a few times. This rearrangement joins TRBV12-5 to TRBJ1-1, with unresolved D. V was pared by 6 bases and J by 7 bases, with 18 bases between. The length of the CDR3 is 14 residues. The germline gives CDR1 LGHNT, CDR2 FRNRAP. CDR3 DNA sequence: TGTGCTAGTGGGGGGATTGGACGGAGTGGTGAAGCTTTCTTT. This translates into CASGGIGRSGEAFF.

This clonotype was counted only a few times. The chain links TRBV20-1 to TRBJ2-7; 10 bases are shared with TRBD2. Trimming removed 3 bases from V and 3 bases from J; junction bases left unmatched: 11. This CDR3 has 16 residues. The germline V gene encodes CDR1 DFQATT and CDR2 SNEGSKA (reference sequence). CDR3 DNA sequence: TGCAGTGCTAGGCGGGACCTAGCGGGAGTTGGCTACGAGCAGTACTTC. Its protein product is CSARRDLAGVGYEQYF.